This section outlines one T cell receptor beta chain sequence together with its context. A COVID-19 case was met by exposed participants within 2 weeks before study entry. This specimen belongs to a study of blood T cell repertoires in COVID-19. Study in general: Italy, Spain and the United States were the sources of the convalescent and acute COVID-19 samples.

Sequenced by immunoSEQ multiplex PCR; TCRdb stores in-frame clones only, minus some. This sample yields 290,000 or so clones, of which roughly 80% are seen a single time; 5% belongs to the top ten. The CDR3 contains 18 residues. CDR1 and CDR2 (germline): MNHEY, SMNVEV (reference sequence). V lost 2 bases to trimming and J lost 4 bases; unmatched junction nucleotides: 15. The chain recombines TRBV27 with TRBJ1-2, with 8 bases lining up with TRBD1. The TCR comes from a man in his forties or fifties who had been exposed to COVID-19. The material sequenced was PBMCs or T cells enriched from blood (not recorded which). CDR3 nucleotide sequence: TGTGCCAGCAGTTTAACAGGGGGACGAGACTTTCAGACCTATGGCTACACCTTC. Residues: CASSLTGGRDFQTYGYTF.